Listed below are T cell receptor beta chains from one sample, sequenced in a study of T cell responses to AZD1222 COVID-19 vaccine. The protocol was immunoSEQ multiplex PCR, while the TCRdb copy is restricted to in-frame clones and leaves out a portion. The sample shows about 110,000 clones, approximately 89% of them seen only once. Sequencing was performed on peripheral blood, taken on day 0 of MenACWY control vaccination. These receptors all come from an adult in good health. CDR3s include the opening cysteine and the closing phenylalanine or tryptophan.

TRBJ2-7 11 TRBV30 CAWSVRYEQYF
TRBJ1-1 13 TRBV28 CASLERGSTEAFF
TRBJ2-7 12 TRBV10-2 CASSHGLDEQYF
TRBJ1-1 17 TRBV18 CASSPNILRGGGTEAFF
TRBJ1-5 12 TRBV5-1 CASSWNNQPQHF
TRBJ1-2 14 TRBV7-3 CASAQGASFYGYTF
TRBJ2-7 13 TRBV20-1 CSASEGSSYEQYF
TRBJ1-2 15 TRBV4-1 CASSQHRRTNYGYTF
TRBJ2-7 13 TRBV5-1 CASSWGTGNEQYF
TRBJ1-2 15 TRBV10-2 CASSEEGTSNYGYTF
TRBJ1-6 15 TRBV19 CASSIGQVANSPLHF